Listed below are T cell receptor beta chains from one sample, sequenced in a study of shared clonotypes between healthy human individuals. TCRdb's copy holds only in-frame clones and misses some; the assay was immunoSEQ multiplex PCR. The sample contains some 480,000 clones, 70% to 85% of which appear only once. The sequencing input was PBMCs. These receptors were collected from a woman aged 40 to 55 in good health. Some clones in this sample may be carry-over from other donors' samples. Both conserved end residues are part of each CDR3. D genes are given only for firm matches. A row's size may be missing; if present it is once, few, many or a size class.

CDR3 DNA | CDR3 protein | V gene | clone size | D gene | J gene
TGTGCCAGTAGTACGACTAGCGGGAGGGGAGGCTACGAGCAGTACTTC | CASSTTSGRGGYEQYF | TRBV19 | NA | TRBD2 | TRBJ2-7
TGCAGCGCCGTTCGCTCTCTAGGAGAGCAAGAGACCCAGTACTTC | CSAVRSLGEQETQYF | TRBV29-1 | NA | NA | TRBJ2-5
TGTGCCAGCAGCCCCACAGGGTCCTCCTACGAGCAGTACTTC | CASSPTGSSYEQYF | TRBV7-3 | NA | NA | TRBJ2-7
TGTGCCAGCAGCCAAGGTTCCTGGGCAGTCAATGGCTACACCTTC | CASSQGSWAVNGYTF | TRBV14 | NA | NA | TRBJ1-2
TGTGCCAGCAGCACCCATCAGGGAAAAGAGCAGTTCTTC | CASSTHQGKEQFF | TRBV7-3 | NA | NA | TRBJ2-1
TGTGCCAGCAGCTTGGATCGGGGCCAGGGGCAGTCTGGCTACACCTTC | CASSLDRGQGQSGYTF | TRBV5-5 | NA | NA | TRBJ1-2
TGTGCCAGCAGCTTGGTTTCGGCGGTCCGGGAGACCCAGTACTTC | CASSLVSAVRETQYF | TRBV5-4 | few | NA | TRBJ2-5
TGCGCCAGCAGCCACCAGACTAGCGCATTGAATGAGCAGTTCTTC | CASSHQTSALNEQFF | TRBV4-3 | NA | TRBD2 | TRBJ2-1
TGTGCCAGCAGCTTAGCGGGCGGGGAGCTGTTTTTT | CASSLAGGELFF | TRBV7-7 | NA | NA | TRBJ2-2
TGTGCCAGCAGCGACTCGTACTCCTACGAGCAGTACTTC | CASSDSYSYEQYF | TRBV6-5 | NA | NA | TRBJ2-7
TGTGCCATGGAAGCGGGAACTGGAGATACGCAGTATTTT | CAMEAGTGDTQYF | TRBV10-3 | NA | TRBD2 | TRBJ2-3
TGTGCCAGCAGTCAGCCACAGGGGGCGATCTTATGGTATGGCTACACCTTC | CASSQPQGAILWYGYTF | TRBV28 | NA | TRBD1 | TRBJ1-2
TGTGCCAGTTCGGAGGAGACCCAGTACTTC | CASSEETQYF | TRBV25-1 | NA | NA | TRBJ2-5
TGCGCCAGCAGCCAAACAGCGACGGGGACTGAAGCTTTCTTT | CASSQTATGTEAFF | TRBV5-1 | NA | NA | TRBJ1-1
TGTGCCAGCAGCGGGAAAGCGGGAGGAGACACCGGGGAGCTGTTTTTT | CASSGKAGGDTGELFF | TRBV7-3 | NA | TRBD2 | TRBJ2-2
TGTGCCAGCAGGCGGACAGGGTCCTACGAGCAGTACTTC | CASRRTGSYEQYF | TRBV2 | NA | TRBD1 | TRBJ2-7
TGTGCCAGCAGCTCCCAAGCCCAGGGAGGGGGAAACACTGAAGCTTTCTTT | CASSSQAQGGGNTEAFF | TRBV28 | NA | NA | TRBJ1-1
TGTGCCTCCTCTAGCGGGAGAGGTGAGCAGTACTTC | CASSSGRGEQYF | TRBV30 | few | TRBD2 | TRBJ2-7
TGTGCCACCAGGTCCGGGACTAGCGGGAGGCGGGAGACCCAGTACTTC | CATRSGTSGRRETQYF | TRBV15 | NA | TRBD2 | TRBJ2-5
TGCGCCAGCAGCTTGGGACTAGCGGGAATAAATGAGCAGTTCTTC | CASSLGLAGINEQFF | TRBV5-1 | NA | TRBD2 | TRBJ2-1
TGCGCCAGCAGCCACGGGGCCAACCGTGTTTCCCTGACCGGGGAGCTGTTTTTT | CASSHGANRVSLTGELFF | TRBV5-1 | NA | NA | TRBJ2-2
TGTGCCAGCAGCTGGAAGGATACGCAGTATTTT | CASSWKDTQYF | TRBV5-6 | NA | NA | TRBJ2-3
TGTGCCAGCAGTTCACCGGGACAGGGGTATGGCTACACCTTC | CASSSPGQGYGYTF | TRBV28 | few | TRBD1 | TRBJ1-2
TGTGCCAGCAGCCTAGCGGGAGGGAACCAAGAGACCCAGTACTTC | CASSLAGGNQETQYF | TRBV5-4 | few | TRBD2 | TRBJ2-5
TGTGCCAGCACGACAGATGGAAACACCATATATTTT | CASTTDGNTIYF | TRBV6-1 | NA | NA | TRBJ1-3
TGTGCCAGCAGTTTAGTTAGTCGGGAGACCCAGTACTTC | CASSLVSRETQYF | TRBV27 | few | NA | TRBJ2-5
TGTGCCATCAGAATCCCCAAGGGACGTTCCTATGGCTACACCTTC | CAIRIPKGRSYGYTF | TRBV10-3 | NA | NA | TRBJ1-2
TGTGCCAGCAGCTTGGGCACACCATCAAACTACGAGCAGTACTTC | CASSLGTPSNYEQYF | TRBV5-8 | once | NA | TRBJ2-7
TGCGCCAGCAACATCGCAGGGGGCTCCTACAATGAGCAGTTCTTC | CASNIAGGSYNEQFF | TRBV5-1 | NA | TRBD1 | TRBJ2-1
TGCAGCGTTAGCAATGAGCAGTTCTTC | CSVSNEQFF | TRBV29-1 | NA | NA | TRBJ2-1
TGTGCCAGCAGAGATGGGGGTAACACTGAAGCTTTCTTT | CASRDGGNTEAFF | TRBV6-4 | NA | NA | TRBJ1-1
TGTGCCAGCAGCTTAGTCGGGGCCGATCAGCCCCAGCATTTT | CASSLVGADQPQHF | TRBV7-2 | NA | NA | TRBJ1-5
TGTGCCAGCAGCAGGGACCGTTCCTACGAGCAGTACTTC | CASSRDRSYEQYF | TRBV28 | NA | NA | TRBJ2-7
TGCAGCGTTGAAGATTGGGGAACTAGTTCCCCCTACGAGCAGTACTTC | CSVEDWGTSSPYEQYF | TRBV29-1 | NA | NA | TRBJ2-7
TGTGCCAGCAGCGTAGAACGGGAGGCCTACAATGAGCAGTTCTTC | CASSVEREAYNEQFF | TRBV9 | NA | TRBD2 | TRBJ2-1